This record looks at one TCR beta chain sequence and its context. The clone's antigen remains unknown. Qualities for individual bases were not recorded, and no much larger clone is one base off. TCRbeta CDR3 regions were amplified from genomic DNA using the immunoSEQ Assay, a bias-controlled multiplex PCR. The study's processing was this. Nucleated cell counts per sample were estimated from amplification of reference gene primers within the assay. Sequence reads were collapsed and filtered to measure the absolute abundance of every unique TCRbeta CDR3 rearrangement. Productive Simpson clonality was computed per sample as the square root of Simpson's diversity index over productive rearrangements. This is the immuneACCESS table as TCRdb keeps it, with only in-frame sequences that have V and J called. A part of the clones is gone; compared with another copy, unresolved V genes explain less than half, and the rest is unexplained. Clone size and the V and J calls come from that table; the DNA yielded D and trimming. The sample includes around 250,000 clones, with around 88% observed a single time. The top ten clonotypes cover 3.5% to 5% of the sample.

In the prospective study, participants were about 18 to 95 years old, resided in 24 geographic areas of the United States, and were enrolled through a virtual design. Cohort assignment in the prospective study relied on participant-reported clinical history from a screening survey and a study questionnaire. For ImmuneRACE Cohort 3, a participant was defined as recovered based on two consecutive negative NP/OP PCR tests, clearance by a healthcare professional, or resolution of symptoms. Mobile phlebotomists in the prospective study collected whole blood, serum and a nasopharyngeal or oropharyngeal swab from every participant. Participants in the prospective study had the option to provide additional blood draws and questionnaires over an approximately 2-month period. Before DNA extraction, prospective study blood samples were shipped either frozen or at room temperature. The entry originates in a study of blood T cell repertoires in COVID-19 (dated by TCRdb to the early 2020s). Study-level background: Collaborator samples came from the United States, Italy and Spain and covered acute and convalescent phases of COVID-19. The material from the prospective study consisted of cDNA or gDNA derived from T cells, B-cell-depleted T cells, or PBMCs. Deeply sampled blood TCRbeta repertoires from subjects exposed to, actively infected with, or recovered from COVID-19 were included in the dataset. The repertoires were released in a freely available public database intended as a resource for research on the immune response to SARS-CoV-2. The samples were drawn from the first 160 participants of the ongoing ImmuneRACE study and from under 1,500 subjects provided by 6 global collaborators. Nearly every sample came with metadata listing a de-identified subject ID, COVID-19 status, age in years and sex. Where available, HLA class I and class II types were taken from metadata supplied by the sample provider and were not determined by assay-based typing. General study outcomes and caveats: How much clinical and demographic metadata was included differed by source and by participant, and the metadata was provided uncurated.

The CDR3 has 13 amino acids, counting the end cysteine and phenylalanine. Only the CDR3 DNA stays, 39 bases, in frame from base 1. Trimming removed 2 bases from V and 4 bases from J, leaving 8 bases between the germline ends. As encoded in the germline V gene, CDR1 is KGHDR while CDR2 is SFDVKD. The rearranged segments are TRBV24-1 and TRBJ2-7, and perhaps TRBD1 as D gene, on 5 matching bases. The sample was PBMCs or T cells enriched from blood (not recorded which). This clonotype was obtained from a woman in her twenties or thirties who had recovered from COVID-19. The DNA sequence follows: TGTGCCACCAGTGATTCTACAGGTTACGAGCAGTACTTC. The translation is CATSDSTGYEQYF.